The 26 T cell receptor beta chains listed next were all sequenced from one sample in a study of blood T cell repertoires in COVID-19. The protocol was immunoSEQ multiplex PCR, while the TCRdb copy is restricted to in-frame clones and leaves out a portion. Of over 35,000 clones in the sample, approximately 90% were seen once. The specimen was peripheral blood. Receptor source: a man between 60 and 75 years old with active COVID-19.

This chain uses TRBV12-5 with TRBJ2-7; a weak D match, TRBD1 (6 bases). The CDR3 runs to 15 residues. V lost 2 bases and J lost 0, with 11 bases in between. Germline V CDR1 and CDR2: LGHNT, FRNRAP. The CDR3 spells CASGLYRDISYEQYF. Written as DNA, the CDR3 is TGTGCTAGTGGTTTGTACCGGGACATCTCCTACGAGCAGTACTTC.

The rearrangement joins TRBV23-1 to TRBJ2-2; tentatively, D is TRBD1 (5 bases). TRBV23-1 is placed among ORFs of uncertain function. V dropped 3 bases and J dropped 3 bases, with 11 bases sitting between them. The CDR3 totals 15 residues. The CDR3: CASSQYRSDTGELFF. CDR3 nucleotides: TGCGCCAGCAGTCAGTACAGGTCCGACACCGGGGAGCTGTTTTTT.

This chain's CDR3 is CASSWGRGGGTETQYF. CDR3 coding DNA: TGTGCCAGCAGCTGGGGACGCGGCGGGGGGACAGAGACCCAGTACTTC. The V and J genes are TRBV7-9 and TRBJ2-5, with 8 bases aligning to TRBD2. The germline V gene has CDR1 SEHNR and CDR2 FQNEAQ (reference sequence). The CDR3 is 16 amino acids. After removal of 4 bases from V and 4 bases from J, the junction contained 11 bases not matched to a gene.

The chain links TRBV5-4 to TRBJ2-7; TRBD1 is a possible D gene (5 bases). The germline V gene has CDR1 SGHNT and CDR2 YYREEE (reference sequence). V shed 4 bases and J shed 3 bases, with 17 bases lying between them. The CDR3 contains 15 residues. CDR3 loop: CASSPESGRDYEQYF. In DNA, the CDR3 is TGTGCCAGCAGCCCCGAATCGGGCAGGGACTACGAGCAGTACTTC.

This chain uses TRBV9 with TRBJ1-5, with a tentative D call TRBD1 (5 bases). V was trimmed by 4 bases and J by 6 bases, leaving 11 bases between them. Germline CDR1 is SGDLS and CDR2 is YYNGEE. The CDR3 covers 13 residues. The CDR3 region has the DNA TGTGCCAGCAGCCCCGGGGGTACTCAGCCCCAGCATTTT. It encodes CASSPGGTQPQHF. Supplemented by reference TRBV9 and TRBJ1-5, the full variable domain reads DSGVTQTPKHLITATGQRVTLRCSPRSGDLSVYWYQQSLDQGLQFLIQYYNGEERAKGNILERFSAQQFPDLHSELNLSSLELGDSALYFCASSPGGTQPQHFGDGTRLSIL.

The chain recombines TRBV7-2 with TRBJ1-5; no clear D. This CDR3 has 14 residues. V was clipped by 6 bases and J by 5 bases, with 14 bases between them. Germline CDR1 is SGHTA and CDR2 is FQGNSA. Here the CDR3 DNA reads TGTGCCAGCAGTTACAGTGGAGGGTATCAGCCCCAGCATTTT. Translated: CASSYSGGYQPQHF.

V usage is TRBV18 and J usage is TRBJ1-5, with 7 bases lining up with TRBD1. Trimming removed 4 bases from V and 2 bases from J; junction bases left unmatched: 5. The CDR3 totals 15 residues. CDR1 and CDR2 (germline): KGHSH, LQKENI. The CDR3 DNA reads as TGTGCCAGCTCACTAGACAGGGTCGGCAATCAGCCCCAGCATTTT. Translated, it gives CASSLDRVGNQPQHF.

Here the CDR3 DNA reads TGCGCCAGCAGCTTGGAAGGGACAGGGTTTGGCTACACCTTC. This encodes CASSLEGTGFGYTF. The chain joins TRBV5-1 to TRBJ1-2, with 9 bases aligning to TRBD1. CDR3 length equals 14 residues. Losses at the gene ends were 0 bases for V and 7 bases for J; bases not matched to a gene: 4. Germline V lookup: CDR1 SGHRS, CDR2 YFSETQ. The full variable domain, its missing parts supplied by reference TRBV5-1 and TRBJ1-2, is KAGVTQTPRYLIKTRGQQVTLSCSPISGHRSVSWYQQTPGQGLQFLFEYFSETQRNKGNFPGRFSGRQFSNSRSEMNVSTLELGDSALYLCASSLEGTGFGYTFGSGTRLTVV.

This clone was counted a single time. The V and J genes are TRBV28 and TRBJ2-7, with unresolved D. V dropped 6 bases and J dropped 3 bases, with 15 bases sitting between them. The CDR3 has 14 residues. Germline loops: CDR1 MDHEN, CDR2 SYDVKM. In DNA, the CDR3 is TGTGCCAGCAGCCTCCCTGAACTGCGCTACGAGCAGTACTTC. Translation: CASSLPELRYEQYF.

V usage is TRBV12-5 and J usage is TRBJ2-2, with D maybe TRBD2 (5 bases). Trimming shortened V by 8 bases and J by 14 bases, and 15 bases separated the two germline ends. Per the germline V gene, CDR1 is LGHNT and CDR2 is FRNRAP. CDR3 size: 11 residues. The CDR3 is CASRMGAGLFF. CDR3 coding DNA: TGTGCTAGTAGAATGGGTGCGGGCCTGTTTTTT.

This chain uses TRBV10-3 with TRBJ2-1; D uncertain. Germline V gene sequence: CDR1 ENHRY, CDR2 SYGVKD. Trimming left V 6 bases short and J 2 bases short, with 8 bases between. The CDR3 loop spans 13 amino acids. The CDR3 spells CAISRSTYNEQFF. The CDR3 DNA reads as TGTGCCATCAGCCGTAGTACCTACAATGAGCAGTTCTTC.

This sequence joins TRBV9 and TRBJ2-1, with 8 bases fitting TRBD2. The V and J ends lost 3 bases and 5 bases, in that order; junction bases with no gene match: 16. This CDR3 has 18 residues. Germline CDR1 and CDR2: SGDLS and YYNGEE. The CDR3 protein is CASSAGQGLAGGNNEQFF. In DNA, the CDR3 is TGTGCCAGCAGCGCGGGTCAGGGGCTGGCGGGAGGAAACAATGAGCAGTTCTTC.

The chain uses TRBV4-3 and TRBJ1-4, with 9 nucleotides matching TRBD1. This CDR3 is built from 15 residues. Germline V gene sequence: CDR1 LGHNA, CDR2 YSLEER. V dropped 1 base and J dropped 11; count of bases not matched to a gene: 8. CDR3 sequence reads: CASSQGGQGLGKLFF. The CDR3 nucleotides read TGCGCCAGCAGCCAAGGGGGACAGGGTCTCGGGAAACTGTTTTTT.

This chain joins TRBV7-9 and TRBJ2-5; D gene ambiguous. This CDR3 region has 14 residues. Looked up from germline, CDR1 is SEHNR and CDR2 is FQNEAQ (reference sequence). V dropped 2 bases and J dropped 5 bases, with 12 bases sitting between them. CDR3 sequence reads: CASSLFSAGETQYF. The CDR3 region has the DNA TGTGCCAGCAGCTTATTCTCGGCCGGGGAGACCCAGTACTTC.

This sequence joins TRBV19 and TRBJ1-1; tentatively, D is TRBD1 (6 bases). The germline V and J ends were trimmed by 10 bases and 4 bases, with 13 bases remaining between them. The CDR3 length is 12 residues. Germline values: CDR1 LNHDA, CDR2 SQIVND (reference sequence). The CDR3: CATGTHLTEAFF. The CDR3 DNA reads TGTGCCACCGGGACACATCTCACTGAAGCTTTCTTT.

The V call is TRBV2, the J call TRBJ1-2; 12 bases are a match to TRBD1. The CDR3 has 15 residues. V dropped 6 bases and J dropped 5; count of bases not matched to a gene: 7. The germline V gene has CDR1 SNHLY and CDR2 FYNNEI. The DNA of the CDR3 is TGTGCCAGCAGCTTACCGGGACAGGGGGCGTATGGCTACACCTTC. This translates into CASSLPGQGAYGYTF.

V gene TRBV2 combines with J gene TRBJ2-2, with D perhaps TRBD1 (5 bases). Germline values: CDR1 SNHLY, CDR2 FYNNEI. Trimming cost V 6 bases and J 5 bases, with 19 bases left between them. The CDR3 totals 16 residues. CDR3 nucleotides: TGTGCCAGCAGCATGGACAACGGTCACGGGACCGGGGAGCTGTTTTTT. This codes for CASSMDNGHGTGELFF.

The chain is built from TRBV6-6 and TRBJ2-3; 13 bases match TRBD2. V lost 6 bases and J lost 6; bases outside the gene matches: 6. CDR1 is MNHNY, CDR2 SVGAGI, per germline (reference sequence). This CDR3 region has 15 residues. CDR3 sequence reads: CASSPGLAGVDTQYF. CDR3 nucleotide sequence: TGTGCCAGCAGCCCCGGACTAGCGGGAGTGGATACGCAGTATTTT.

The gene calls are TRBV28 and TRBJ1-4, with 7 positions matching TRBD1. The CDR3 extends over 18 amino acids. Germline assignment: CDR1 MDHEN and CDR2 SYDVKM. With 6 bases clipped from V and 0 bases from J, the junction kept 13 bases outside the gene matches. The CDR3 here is CASRPTGEIVTTNEKLFF. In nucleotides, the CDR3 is TGTGCCAGCAGACCAACAGGGGAAATAGTCACAACTAATGAAAAACTGTTTTTT.

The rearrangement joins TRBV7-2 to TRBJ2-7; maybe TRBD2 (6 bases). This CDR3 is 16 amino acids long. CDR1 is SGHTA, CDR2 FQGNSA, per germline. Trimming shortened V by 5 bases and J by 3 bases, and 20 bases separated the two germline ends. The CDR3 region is CASSPQGPGGIYEQYF. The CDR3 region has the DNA TGTGCCAGCAGCCCCCAGGGACCCGGGGGAATCTACGAGCAGTACTTC.

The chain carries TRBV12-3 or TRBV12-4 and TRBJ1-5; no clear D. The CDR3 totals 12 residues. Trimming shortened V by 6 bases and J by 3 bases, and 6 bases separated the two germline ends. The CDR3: CASSPHNQPQHF. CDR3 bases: TGTGCCAGCAGCCCCCACAATCAGCCCCAGCATTTT.

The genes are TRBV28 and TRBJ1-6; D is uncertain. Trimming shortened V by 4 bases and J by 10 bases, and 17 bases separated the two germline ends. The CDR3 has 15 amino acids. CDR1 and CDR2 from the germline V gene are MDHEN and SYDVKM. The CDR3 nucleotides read TGTGCCAGCAGTTGGAGCCAAACGGGGAACTCACCCCTCCACTTT. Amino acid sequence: CASSWSQTGNSPLHF.

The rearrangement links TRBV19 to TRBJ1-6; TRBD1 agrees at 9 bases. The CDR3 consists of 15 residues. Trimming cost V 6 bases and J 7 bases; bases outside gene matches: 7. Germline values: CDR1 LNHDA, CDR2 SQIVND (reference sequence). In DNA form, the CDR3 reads TGTGCCAGTAGAACAGGACAGGGGTTAAATTCACCCCTCCACTTT. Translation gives CASRTGQGLNSPLHF.

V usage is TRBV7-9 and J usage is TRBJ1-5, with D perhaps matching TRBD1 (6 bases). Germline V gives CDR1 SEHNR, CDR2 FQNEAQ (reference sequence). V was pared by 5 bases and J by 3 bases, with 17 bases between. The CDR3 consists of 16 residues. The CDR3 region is CASSITSTGFNQPQHF. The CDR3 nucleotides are TGTGCCAGCAGCATCACTTCGACAGGATTCAATCAGCCCCAGCATTTT.

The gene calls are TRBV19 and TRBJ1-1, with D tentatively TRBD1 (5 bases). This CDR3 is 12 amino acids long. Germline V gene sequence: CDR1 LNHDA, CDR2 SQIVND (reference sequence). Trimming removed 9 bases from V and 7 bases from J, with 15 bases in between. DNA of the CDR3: TGTGCCAGCTCCATGGGGGGAATTGAAGCTTTCTTT. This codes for CASSMGGIEAFF. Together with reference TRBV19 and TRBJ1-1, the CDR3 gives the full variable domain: DGGITQSPKYLFRKEGQNVTLSCEQNLNHDAMYWYRQDPGQGLRLIYYSQIVNDFQKGDIAEGYSVSREKKESFPLTVTSAQKNPTAFYLCASSMGGIEAFFGQGTRLTVV.

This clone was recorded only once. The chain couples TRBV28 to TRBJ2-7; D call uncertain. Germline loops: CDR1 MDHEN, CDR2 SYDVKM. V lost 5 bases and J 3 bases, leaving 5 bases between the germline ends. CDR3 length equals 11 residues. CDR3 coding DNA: TGTGCCAGCAGTCGACACTACGAGCAGTACTTC. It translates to CASSRHYEQYF.